Included here is one TCR beta chain sequence, with context. Its antigen is currently unknown. This record comes from a study of cytomegalovirus exposure and HLA in healthy donors. The study's findings and limits: A missense DCLRE1C variant was associated with V- and J-gene trimming of TCR beta chains in a later analysis, and an independent cohort replicated the association.

The PCR ran on 60 Vbeta and 13 Jbeta primers. Assay used: immunoSEQ multiplex PCR; TCRdb lists only in-frame clones, some missing. This sample has roughly 150,000 clones, with approximately 71% found just once. Trimming took off 7 bases at V and 0 bases at J, with 13 bases between the two ends. The CDR3 loop spans 15 amino acids. The V gene's germline CDR1 is MNHNS and CDR2 SASEGT. The chain is built from TRBV6-1 and TRBJ2-1, with a weak D call TRBD1 (6 bases). The sequence was obtained from a man between 18 and 29 years old in good health and CMV-seropositive. The sequenced sample was PBMCs. CDR3 DNA: TGTGCCAGCACCGAAAGGGGGAGCTCCTACAATGAGCAGTTCTTC. As protein: CASTERGSSYNEQFF.